The text below deals with one TCR beta chain. The ends were cut back, 3 bases at V and 5 bases at J, with 11 bases in the middle. The V gene's germline CDR1 is KGHSH and CDR2 LQKENI. The CDR3 sequence is 15 residues long. TCRdb's copy holds only in-frame clones and misses some; the assay was immunoSEQ multiplex PCR. The table shows 120,000 to 150,000 clones, with around four fifths occurring only once. This sample stems from a study of blood T cell repertoires in COVID-19. This receptor was identified in a woman in her 40s who had recovered from COVID-19. Source material: PBMCs or T cells enriched from blood (not recorded which). The rearrangement joins TRBV18 to TRBJ1-6; weak D call: TRBD1 (5 bases). The CDR3 protein is CASSPGTPNNSPLHF. The CDR3 bases are TGTGCCAGCTCACCCGGGACTCCCAATAATTCACCCCTCCACTTT.